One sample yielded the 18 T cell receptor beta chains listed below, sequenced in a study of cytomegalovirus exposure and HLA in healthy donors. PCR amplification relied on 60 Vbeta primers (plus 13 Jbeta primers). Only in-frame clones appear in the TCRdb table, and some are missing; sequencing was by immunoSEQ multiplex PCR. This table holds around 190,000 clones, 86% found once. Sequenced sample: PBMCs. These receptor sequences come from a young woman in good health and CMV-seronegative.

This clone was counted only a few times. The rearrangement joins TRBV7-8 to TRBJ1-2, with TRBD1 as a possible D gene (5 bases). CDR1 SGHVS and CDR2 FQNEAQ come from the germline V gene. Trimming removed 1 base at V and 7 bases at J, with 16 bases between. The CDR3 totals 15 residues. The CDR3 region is CASSLGRVVRLGYTF. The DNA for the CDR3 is TGTGCCAGCAGCTTAGGCAGGGTAGTTCGCCTTGGCTACACCTTC.

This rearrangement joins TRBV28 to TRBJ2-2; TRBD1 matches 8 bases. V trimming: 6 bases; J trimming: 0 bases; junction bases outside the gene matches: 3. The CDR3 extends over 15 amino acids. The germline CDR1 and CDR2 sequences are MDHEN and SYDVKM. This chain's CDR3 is CASRSGGANTGELFF. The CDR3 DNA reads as TGTGCCAGCAGATCAGGGGGCGCGAACACCGGGGAGCTGTTTTTT.

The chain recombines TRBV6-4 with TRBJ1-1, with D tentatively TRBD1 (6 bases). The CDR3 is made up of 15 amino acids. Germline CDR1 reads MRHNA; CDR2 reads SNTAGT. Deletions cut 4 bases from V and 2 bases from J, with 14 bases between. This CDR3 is CASSAQTGFNTEAFF. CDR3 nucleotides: TGTGCCAGCAGTGCCCAGACAGGATTTAACACTGAAGCTTTCTTT.

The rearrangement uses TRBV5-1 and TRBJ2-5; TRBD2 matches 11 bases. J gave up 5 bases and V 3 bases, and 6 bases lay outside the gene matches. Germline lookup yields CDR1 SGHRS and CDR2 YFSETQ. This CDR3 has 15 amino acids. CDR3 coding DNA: TGCGCCAGCAGCTACTATCCTAGCGGGGGGGAGACCCAGTACTTC. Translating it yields CASSYYPSGGETQYF.

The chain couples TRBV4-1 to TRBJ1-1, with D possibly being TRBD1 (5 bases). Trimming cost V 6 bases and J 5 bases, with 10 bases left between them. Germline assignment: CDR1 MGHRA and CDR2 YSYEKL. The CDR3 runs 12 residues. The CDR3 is CASRGLSTEAFF. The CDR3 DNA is TGCGCCAGCAGGGGGCTTTCAACTGAAGCTTTCTTT.

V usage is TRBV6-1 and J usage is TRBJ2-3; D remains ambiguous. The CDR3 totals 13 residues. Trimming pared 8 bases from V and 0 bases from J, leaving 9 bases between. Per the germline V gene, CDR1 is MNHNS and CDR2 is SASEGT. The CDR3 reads CASESPSTDTQYF. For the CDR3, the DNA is TGTGCCAGCGAGAGTCCTAGCACAGATACGCAGTATTTT.

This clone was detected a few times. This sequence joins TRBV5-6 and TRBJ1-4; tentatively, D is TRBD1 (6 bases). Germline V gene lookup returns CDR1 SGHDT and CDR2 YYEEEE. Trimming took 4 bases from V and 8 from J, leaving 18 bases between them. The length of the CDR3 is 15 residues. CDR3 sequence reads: CASSLATGLSEKLFF. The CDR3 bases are TGTGCCAGCAGCCTGGCCACAGGGTTAAGCGAAAAACTGTTTTTT.

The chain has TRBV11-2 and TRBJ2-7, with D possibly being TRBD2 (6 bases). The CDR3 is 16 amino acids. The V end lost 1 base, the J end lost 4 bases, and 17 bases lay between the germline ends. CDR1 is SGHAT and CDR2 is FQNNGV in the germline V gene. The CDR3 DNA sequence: TGTGCCAGCAGCTTAGCGTTGGCAGTTGGGGGGTACGAGCAGTACTTC. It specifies CASSLALAVGGYEQYF. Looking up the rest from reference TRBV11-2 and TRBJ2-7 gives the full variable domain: EAGVAQSPRYKIIEKRQSVAFWCNPISGHATLYWYQQILGQGPKLLIQFQNNGVVDDSQLPKDRFSAERLKGVDSTLKIQPAKLEDSAVYLCASSLALAVGGYEQYFGPGTRLTVT.

The CDR3 region has the DNA TGTGCCTGGAGTGTACGCCTCGGGAGATCCTATGGCTACACCTTC. Translated, it gives CAWSVRLGRSYGYTF. The V and J genes are TRBV30 and TRBJ1-2; D not resolved. This CDR3 is 15 amino acids long. Germline V gives CDR1 GTSNPN, CDR2 SVGIG (reference sequence). The V gene lost 0 bases and the J gene lost 4 bases, with 15 bases spanning the gap.

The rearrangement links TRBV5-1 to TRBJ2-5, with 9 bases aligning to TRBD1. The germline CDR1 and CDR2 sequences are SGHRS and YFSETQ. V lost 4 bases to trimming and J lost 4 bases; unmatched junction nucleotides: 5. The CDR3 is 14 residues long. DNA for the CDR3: TGCGCCAGCAGCATACAGGGGGCGCGAGAGACCCAGTACTTC. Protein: CASSIQGARETQYF.

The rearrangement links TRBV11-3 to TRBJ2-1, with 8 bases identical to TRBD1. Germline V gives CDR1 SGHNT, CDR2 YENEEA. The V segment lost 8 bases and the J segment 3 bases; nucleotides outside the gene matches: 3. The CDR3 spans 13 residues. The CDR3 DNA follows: TGTGCCAGCGGACAGGGCCTCTACAATGAGCAGTTCTTC. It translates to CASGQGLYNEQFF.

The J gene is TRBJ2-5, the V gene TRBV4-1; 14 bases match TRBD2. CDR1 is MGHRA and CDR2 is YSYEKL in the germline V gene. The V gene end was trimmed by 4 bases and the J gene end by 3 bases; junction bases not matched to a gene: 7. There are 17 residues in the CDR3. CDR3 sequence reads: CASSLGLAGGGEETQYF. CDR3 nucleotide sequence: TGCGCCAGCAGCCTTGGACTAGCGGGGGGCGGGGAAGAGACCCAGTACTTC.

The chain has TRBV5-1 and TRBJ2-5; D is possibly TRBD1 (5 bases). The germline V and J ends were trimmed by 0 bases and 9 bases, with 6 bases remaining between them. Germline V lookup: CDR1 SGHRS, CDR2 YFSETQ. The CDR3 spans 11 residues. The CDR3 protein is CASSLEGPQYF. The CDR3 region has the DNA TGCGCCAGCAGCTTGGAGGGGCCCCAGTACTTC.

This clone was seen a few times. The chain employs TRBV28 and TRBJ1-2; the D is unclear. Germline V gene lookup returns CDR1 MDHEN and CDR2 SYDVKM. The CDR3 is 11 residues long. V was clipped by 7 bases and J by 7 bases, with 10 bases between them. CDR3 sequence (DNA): TGTGCCAGCACCGCCGCGGGTGGCTACACCTTC. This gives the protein CASTAAGGYTF.

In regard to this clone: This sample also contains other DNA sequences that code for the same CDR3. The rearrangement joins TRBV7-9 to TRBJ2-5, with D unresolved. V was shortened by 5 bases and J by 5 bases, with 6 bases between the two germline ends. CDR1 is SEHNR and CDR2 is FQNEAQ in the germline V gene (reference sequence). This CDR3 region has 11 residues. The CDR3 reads CASSPLETQYF. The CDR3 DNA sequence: TGTGCCAGCAGCCCCCTGGAGACCCAGTACTTC.

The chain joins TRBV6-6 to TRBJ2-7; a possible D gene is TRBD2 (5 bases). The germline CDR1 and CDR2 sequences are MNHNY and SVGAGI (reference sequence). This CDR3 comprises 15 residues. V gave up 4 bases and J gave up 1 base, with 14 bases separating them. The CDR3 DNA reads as TGTGCCAGCAGTTCCCACTCCGGGAATTCCTACGAGCAGTACTTC. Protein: CASSSHSGNSYEQYF.

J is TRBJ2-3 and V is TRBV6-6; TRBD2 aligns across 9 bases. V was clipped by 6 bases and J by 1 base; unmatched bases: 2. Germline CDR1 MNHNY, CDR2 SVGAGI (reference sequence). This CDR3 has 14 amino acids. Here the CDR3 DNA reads TGTGCCAGCAGGCGGACTAGCGGCACAGATACGCAGTATTTT. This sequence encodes CASRRTSGTDTQYF.

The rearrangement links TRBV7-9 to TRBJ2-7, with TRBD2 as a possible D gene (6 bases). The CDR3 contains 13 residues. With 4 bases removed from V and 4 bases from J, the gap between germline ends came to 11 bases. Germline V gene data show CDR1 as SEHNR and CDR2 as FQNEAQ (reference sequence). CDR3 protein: CASSWTSGYEQYF. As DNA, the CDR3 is TGTGCCAGCAGCTGGACCAGCGGGTACGAGCAGTACTTC.